These T cell receptor beta chains were read from a single sample in a study of cytomegalovirus exposure and HLA in healthy donors. Libraries were prepared by immunoSEQ multiplex PCR; TCRdb keeps only in-frame clonotypes and omits some of them. The table has under 200,000 clones, 75% to 80% seen once. The material sequenced was PBMCs. These receptors originate from a woman aged 40 to 50 in good health and CMV-seronegative. Each CDR3 is given with its conserved first and last residue. The order of the fields is J gene, V gene, clone size, CDR3 protein. Only part of the rows carry a size: once, few, many, or a class if the clone is expanded.

- | TRBV5-6 | - | CASSFRPGATYEQYF
TRBJ2-5 | TRBV18 | - | CASSLAGWETQYF
TRBJ2-3 | TRBV6-6 | - | CASSFSGGPGPDTQYF
TRBJ1-1 | TRBV5-1 | - | CASSNREGAFF
TRBJ2-7 | TRBV7-9 | - | CSSSRQQALFGYEQYF
TRBJ1-5 | TRBV5-1 | many | CASPLGEPQHF
TRBJ1-2 | TRBV28 | - | CASSLLGVRERTDGYTF
TRBJ1-6 | TRBV11-2 | once | CASSSLRDTDSPLHF
TRBJ2-5 | TRBV5-1 | - | CASSYSPQLGGETQYF
TRBJ1-6 | TRBV6-5 | - | CASSSSVSSYNSPLHF
TRBJ2-5 | TRBV7-9 | - | CASSIGQVQETQYF
TRBJ2-7 | TRBV4-1 | - | CASSPYPNSYEQYF
TRBJ2-3 | TRBV5-1 | once | CASSRGGGTNTDTQYF
TRBJ2-1 | TRBV5-1 | - | CASSLANQGLGNEQFF
TRBJ2-3 | TRBV4-1 | - | CASSQGPWRDTDTQYF
TRBJ2-5 | TRBV2 | - | CASSEGTSGGAGQETQYF
TRBJ2-2 | TRBV28 | once | CASRVGGSTGELFF
TRBJ2-5 | TRBV18 | - | CASSPGGRETQYF
TRBJ2-1 | TRBV18 | - | CASSKGVYNEQFF
TRBJ2-7 | TRBV7-3 | - | CASSPFRGVKGEQYF
TRBJ2-1 | TRBV7-2 | once | CASSWLLASSNEQFF
TRBJ2-7 | TRBV5-1 | - | CASSLGSGAYEQYF
TRBJ1-2 | TRBV5-1 | - | CASSLQDHNYGYTF
TRBJ1-1 | TRBV9 | - | CASTRYRQFTEAFF
TRBJ2-1 | TRBV4-1 | few | CASRPGLAGRNEQFF
TRBJ2-1 | TRBV5-1 | - | CASSNLGGGLVRYEQFF
TRBJ1-5 | TRBV6-5 | medium-sized | CASSPRQGSNQPQHF
TRBJ2-3 | TRBV7-8 | - | CASSQGLIAGVSTDTQYF